This TCR beta chain is from a study of T cell repertoires in cytomegalovirus infection. Study summary: Alongside well-studied HLA-B-restricted CMV epitopes, recently identified HLA-C-restricted CMV epitopes were also used. TCR beta signatures that were public indicated CMV infection and matching HLA type.

The V and J ends lost 2 bases and 7 bases, in that order; junction bases with no gene match: 9. Germline assignment: CDR1 WSHSY and CDR2 SAAADI. The CDR3 is made up of 17 amino acids. With regard to this clonotype: Its antigen is still unknown.

TCRdb passed the reads through MiXCR, listing each CDR3 protein once. The repertoire holds roughly 990,000 distinct CDR3 sequences, with roughly a third as singletons. Findings of the study overall: HLA-C-restricted CMV clonotypes gave the most frequent clonotype in two of eight donors.

This clonotype originated in a human donor in good health (CMV status not recorded). Some clones in this sample may be carry-over from other donors' samples. The chain links TRBV10-2 to TRBJ2-1; 12 bases are shared with TRBD2. This specimen was cultured CD8+ T cells from PBMCs, taken from culture after CMV antigen stimulation. This chain's CDR3 is CASSEKRVTSGGNEQFF. CDR3 nucleotides: TGCGCCAGCAGTGAGAAGAGGGTCACTAGCGGGGGGAATGAGCAGTTCTTC.